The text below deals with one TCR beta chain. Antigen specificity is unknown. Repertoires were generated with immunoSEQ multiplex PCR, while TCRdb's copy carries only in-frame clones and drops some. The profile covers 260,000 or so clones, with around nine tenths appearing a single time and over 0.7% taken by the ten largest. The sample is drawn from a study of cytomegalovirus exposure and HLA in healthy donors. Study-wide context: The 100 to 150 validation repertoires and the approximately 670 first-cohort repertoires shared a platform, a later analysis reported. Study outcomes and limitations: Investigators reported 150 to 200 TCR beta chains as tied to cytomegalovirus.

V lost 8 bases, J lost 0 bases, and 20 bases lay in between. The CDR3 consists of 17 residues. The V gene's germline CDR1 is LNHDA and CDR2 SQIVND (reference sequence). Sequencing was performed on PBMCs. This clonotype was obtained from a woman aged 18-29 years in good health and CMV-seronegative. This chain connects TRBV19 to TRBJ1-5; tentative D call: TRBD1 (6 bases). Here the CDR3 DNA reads TGTGCCAGTCACCGGGGGGCAGCACCTTATAGCAATCAGCCCCAGCATTTT. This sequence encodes CASHRGAAPYSNQPQHF.